Each of the 21 T cell receptor beta chains below was sequenced from the same sample in a study of blood T cell repertoires in COVID-19. Sequencing used immunoSEQ multiplex PCR; TCRdb keeps in-frame clones, though not all of them. The top ten hold approximately 3.6% of the sample, which has about 95,000 clones, 75% to 90% seen once. What was sequenced was peripheral blood. The receptors shown here come from a woman in her 70s with acute or convalescent COVID-19.

This chain joins TRBV6-1 and TRBJ1-4; 7 nucleotides agree with TRBD1. Per germline, CDR1 MNHNS and CDR2 SASEGT. Germline trimming cut 2 bases from V and 8 bases from J; bases unmatched to any gene: 8. The length of the CDR3 is 15 residues. The CDR3 nucleotides read TGTGCCAGCAGTGAAACCGCAGGGGGGAGGGAAAAACTGTTTTTT. As protein: CASSETAGGREKLFF.

The chain employs TRBV3-1 (or the pseudogene TRBV3-2) and TRBJ1-2, with no clear D. Trimming pared 0 bases from V and 5 bases from J, leaving 7 bases between. The CDR3 contains 13 residues. CDR1 is LGHDT and CDR2 is YNNKEL in the germline V gene (reference sequence). The DNA of the CDR3 is TGTGCCAGCAGCCAAGATAGTCGGTATGGCTACACCTTC. Amino acids: CASSQDSRYGYTF.

This chain links TRBV10-3 with TRBJ2-3; 9 nucleotides match TRBD1. Trimming cost V 6 bases and J 2 bases; bases outside gene matches: 27. CDR1 is ENHRY, CDR2 SYGVKD, per germline. This CDR3 region has 22 residues. DNA for the CDR3: TGTGCCATCAGGTACGTTGCGAAACGGGACAGGGTTGAGGTTTTGGACACAGATACGCAGTATTTT. This codes for CAIRYVAKRDRVEVLDTDTQYF.

This clone was recorded a few times. The chain uses TRBV3-1 (or the pseudogene TRBV3-2) and TRBJ2-7; no clear D gene. V lost 3 bases and J lost 5, with 8 bases in between. Per the germline V gene, CDR1 is LGHDT and CDR2 is YNNKEL (reference sequence). CDR3 size: 12 residues. CDR3 sequence reads: CASSHTDDEQYF. The CDR3, as DNA: TGTGCCAGCAGCCACACAGATGACGAGCAGTACTTC.

This chain links TRBV18 with TRBJ1-2; 9 bases match TRBD1. Germline values: CDR1 KGHSH, CDR2 LQKENI. Germline trimming cut 8 bases from V and 4 bases from J; bases unmatched to any gene: 14. The CDR3 runs to 16 residues. CDR3 bases: TGTGCCAGCCAAATATGGACAGGGGCGGGGACCTATGGCTACACCTTC. Translated, it gives CASQIWTGAGTYGYTF.

The chain is built from TRBV11-2 and TRBJ2-3, with 8 bases aligning to TRBD2. From germline, CDR1 is SGHAT and CDR2 FQNNGV. V shed 3 bases, J shed 1 base, and the junction held 0 bases outside the gene matches. This CDR3 spans 14 amino acids. The CDR3 loop is CASSFSGGTDTQYF. The CDR3 coding sequence is TGTGCCAGCAGCTTTAGCGGGGGCACAGATACGCAGTATTTT.

In this sample, this clone turned up a few times. The chain employs TRBV11-2 and TRBJ2-7; 14 bases align to TRBD2. There are 17 residues in the CDR3. Germline values: CDR1 SGHAT, CDR2 FQNNGV. J was trimmed by 8 bases and V by 0 bases; bases with no gene match: 9. The CDR3 DNA follows: TGTGCCAGCAGCTTAGAGTTCCCGGGACTAGCGGGAGTCAAGCAGTACTTC. This encodes CASSLEFPGLAGVKQYF.

The chain employs TRBV18 and TRBJ2-1; unclear D gene. Trimming stripped 3 bases from V and 3 bases from J, with 9 bases between. This CDR3 region has 14 residues. Per the germline V gene, CDR1 is KGHSH and CDR2 is LQKENI. The CDR3, as DNA: TGTGCCAGCTCACCGCAGGAACTCTACAATGAGCAGTTCTTC. It is translated as CASSPQELYNEQFF.

The chain combines TRBV3-1 (or the pseudogene TRBV3-2) with TRBJ1-3, with 8 nucleotides matching TRBD1. With V trimmed by 4 bases and J by 4 bases, 3 bases remained unmatched. The CDR3 runs 14 residues. Per the germline V gene, CDR1 is LGHDT and CDR2 is YNNKEL (reference sequence). CDR3 region: CASSRRGPGNTIYF. CDR3 nucleotides: TGTGCCAGCAGCCGCAGGGGGCCAGGAAACACCATATATTTT.

The J gene is TRBJ1-5, the V gene TRBV7-9; TRBD1 agrees at 7 bases. V shed 5 bases and J 3 bases; nucleotides not matched to a gene: 4. CDR3 length: 14 residues. Germline CDR1 SEHNR, CDR2 FQNEAQ (reference sequence). The CDR3 bases are TGTGCCAGCAGCCCGGACAGGTTCAATCAGCCCCAGCATTTT. Its translation: CASSPDRFNQPQHF.

The rearrangement joins TRBV6-2 or TRBV6-3 to TRBJ1-2; D is uncertain. CDR3 length: 11 amino acids. Deletions cut 0 bases from V and 12 bases from J, with 8 bases between. The germline V gene encodes CDR1 MNHEY and CDR2 SVGEGT. The CDR3 sequence: CASSYSGQNTF. DNA of the CDR3: TGTGCCAGCAGTTACTCTGGGCAGAACACCTTC.

The rearrangement uses TRBV28 and TRBJ1-2, with TRBD1 as a possible D gene (6 bases). Germline assignment: CDR1 MDHEN and CDR2 SYDVKM. The CDR3 has 11 amino acids. Trimming shortened V by 3 bases and J by 8 bases, and 7 bases separated the two germline ends. This CDR3 reads CASSFRGGYTF. The CDR3 DNA sequence: TGTGCCAGCAGTTTCAGGGGAGGCTACACCTTC.

The rearrangement uses TRBV19 and TRBJ1-1; 9 nucleotides match TRBD1. Germline trimming cut 6 bases from V and 2 bases from J; bases unmatched to any gene: 4. CDR1 is LNHDA and CDR2 is SQIVND in the germline V gene (reference sequence). The length of the CDR3 is 14 residues. CDR3 in DNA: TGTGCCAGTAGATCACAGGGGGCTAACACTGAAGCTTTCTTT. It translates to CASRSQGANTEAFF.

This clone has a single count. The chain carries TRBV27 and TRBJ2-7; no clear D gene. Germline-derived CDR1 and CDR2 are MNHEY and SMNVEV (reference sequence). V was clipped by 7 bases and J by 3 bases, with 16 bases between them. The CDR3 sequence is 14 residues long. CDR3 amino acids: CASKNLASHYEQYF. The CDR3 DNA reads TGTGCCAGCAAAAATTTGGCATCACACTACGAGCAGTACTTC.

The gene calls are TRBV21-1 and TRBJ2-1; the table's D call of TRBD2 was not tested on the DNA. TRBV21-1 is annotated as a pseudogene. This CDR3 comprises 16 residues. The CDR3 protein is CASSKEERVSYNEQFF. In DNA form, the CDR3 reads TGTGCCAGCAGCAAAGAGGAGCGGGTGTCCTACAATGAGCAGTTCTTC.

The chain employs TRBV29-1 and TRBJ1-2, with 8 bases lining up with TRBD1. Germline V gene data show CDR1 as SQVTM and CDR2 as ANQGSEA. The CDR3 is 17 residues long. Trimming removed 4 bases from V and 4 bases from J; junction bases left unmatched: 17. CDR3 coding DNA: TGCAGCGTTGGCTTCATGGCAGGGGGCACGTATGGCTATGGCTACACCTTC. Translated: CSVGFMAGGTYGYGYTF. Variable domain in full (rest from reference TRBV29-1 and TRBJ1-2): SAVISQKPSRDICQRGTSLTIQCQVDSQVTMMFWYRQQPGQSLTLIATANQGSEATYESGFVIDKFPISRPNLTFSTLTVSNMSPEDSSIYLCSVGFMAGGTYGYGYTFGSGTRLTVV.

In this sample, this clone turned up once. V and J are TRBV5-1 and TRBJ2-5; 8 nucleotides align to TRBD2. The CDR3 extends over 14 amino acids. V lost 4 bases to trimming and J lost 5 bases; unmatched junction nucleotides: 7. Germline V lookup: CDR1 SGHRS, CDR2 YFSETQ. The CDR3 sequence: CASSGGTSQETQYF. In DNA, the CDR3 is TGCGCCAGCAGCGGGGGGACTAGTCAGGAGACCCAGTACTTC.

The rearrangement uses TRBV19 and TRBJ1-1; TRBD1 matches at 7 bases. CDR3 length: 16 residues. CDR1 and CDR2 (germline): LNHDA, SQIVND (reference sequence). Losses at the gene ends were 5 bases for V and 2 bases for J; bases not matched to a gene: 11. The CDR3 DNA follows: TGTGCCAGTAGTCCCCGATACAGGGGAACTAACACTGAAGCTTTCTTT. It encodes CASSPRYRGTNTEAFF.

The rearrangement joins TRBV2 to TRBJ1-1, with unresolved D. The CDR3 extends over 14 amino acids. Trimming removed 5 bases at V and 0 bases at J, with 10 bases between. Germline CDR1 is SNHLY and CDR2 is FYNNEI. CDR3 in DNA: TGTGCCAGCAGTCCTCCCCCCTTGAACACTGAAGCTTTCTTT. This sequence encodes CASSPPPLNTEAFF.

On this clone: One end of the junction does not line up with germline, which may come from a read error. The chain joins TRBV9 to TRBJ2-2; D is undetermined. This CDR3 is built from 14 residues. The germline gives CDR1 SGDLS, CDR2 YYNGEE. CDR3 sequence (DNA): TGTGCCAGCAGAGTAGGTCTGAACACCGGGGAGCTGTTTTTT. It yields the protein CASRVGLNTGELFF.

This chain connects TRBV5-1 to TRBJ1-1; 9 bases line up with TRBD1. The CDR3 spans 15 residues. CDR1 SGHRS and CDR2 YFSETQ come from the germline V gene. With 3 bases clipped from V and 8 bases from J, the junction kept 11 bases outside the gene matches. The CDR3 nucleotides are TGCGCCAGCAGCTATTACAGGGGGCCTCAAGCGGAAGCTTTCTTT. It codes for CASSYYRGPQAEAFF.